Described below is a single T cell receptor beta chain sequence and its context. Its antigen is not known. The data originate from a study of cytomegalovirus exposure and HLA in healthy donors. The CDR3 runs 15 residues. The ends were cut back, 0 bases at V and 0 bases at J, with 6 bases in the middle. Germline V CDR1 and CDR2: MGHRA, YSYEKL. Study conclusions and caveats: There were a few CMV-associated chains whose specificity for CMV antigens was confirmed in vitro. Many donors shared some public TCRs, even though most TCR sequences were rare.

The donors were part of the validation cohort of roughly 110 subjects. That cohort was separate from the first cohort, which comprised 670 or so subjects. Produced via immunoSEQ multiplex PCR; TCRdb's table is partial and in-frame only. The sample carries about 120,000 clones, roughly nine tenths recorded once. The sample consisted of PBMCs. This TCR was sampled from a young woman in good health and CMV-seronegative. The V gene is TRBV4-1, the J gene TRBJ1-3; D is uncertain. The CDR3 spells CASSQDHSSGNTIYF. CDR3 coding DNA: TGCGCCAGCAGCCAAGATCACAGCTCTGGAAACACCATATATTTT.